The 15 T cell receptor beta chains below were found in one sample sequenced in a study of blood T cell repertoires in COVID-19. The protocol was immunoSEQ multiplex PCR, while the TCRdb copy is restricted to in-frame clones and leaves out a portion. Here the sample spans tens of thousands of clones, 79% being singletons. The sample comprised peripheral blood. These receptors came from a man aged 55 to 70 with acute or convalescent COVID-19.

The genes are TRBV4-2 and TRBJ1-2; no reliable D call. V was trimmed by 0 bases and J by 4 bases, leaving 3 bases between them. Germline V gene lookup returns CDR1 LGHNA and CDR2 YNFKEQ. CDR3 length equals 12 residues. This chain's CDR3 is CASSQDSYGYTF. CDR3 in DNA: TGTGCCAGCAGCCAAGACTCCTATGGCTACACCTTC.

Note on this clone: At one end, the junction sequence differs from germline, possibly due to a read error. The rearrangement links TRBV7-7 to TRBJ2-1; 7 bases agree with TRBD2. The length of the CDR3 is 15 residues. Germline CDR1 is SSHAT and CDR2 is FNYEAQ (reference sequence). The CDR3 DNA reads TGTGCTAGCAGCTTAGCGCTAGCGGAATACAATGAGCAGTTCTTC. This encodes CASSLALAEYNEQFF.

This sequence joins TRBV4-1 and TRBJ1-2; no reliable D call. The germline V and J ends were trimmed by 0 bases and 4 bases, with 12 bases remaining between them. The CDR3 sequence is 15 residues long. Per the germline V gene, CDR1 is MGHRA and CDR2 is YSYEKL. This CDR3 reads CASSQDFNGRYGYTF. The CDR3 DNA sequence: TGCGCCAGCAGCCAAGATTTTAATGGGCGCTATGGCTACACCTTC.

V gene TRBV6-2 or TRBV6-3 combines with J gene TRBJ2-5, with 10 bases aligning to TRBD1. The CDR3 consists of 15 residues. Losses at the gene ends were 2 bases for V and 4 bases for J; bases not matched to a gene: 4. Germline V gene lookup returns CDR1 MNHEY and CDR2 SVGEGT. CDR3 amino acids: CASSYPTGGTETQYF. In nucleotides, the CDR3 is TGTGCCAGCAGTTACCCGACAGGGGGCACAGAGACCCAGTACTTC.

The chain combines TRBV10-3 with TRBJ1-1; 9 bases align to TRBD1. Trimming cost V 6 bases and J 4 bases; bases outside gene matches: 12. Germline CDR1 ENHRY, CDR2 SYGVKD. This CDR3 spans 16 amino acids. The CDR3 loop is CAISPGQGGLGTEAFF. The DNA of the CDR3 is TGTGCCATCAGCCCGGGACAGGGAGGGCTGGGCACTGAAGCTTTCTTT.

This clone is a singleton in its sample. The chain joins TRBV3-1 (or the pseudogene TRBV3-2) to TRBJ2-3; 8 positions agree with TRBD2. Per the germline V gene, CDR1 is LGHDT and CDR2 is YNNKEL (reference sequence). V shed 8 bases, J shed 2 bases, and the junction held 3 bases outside the gene matches. This CDR3 has 13 amino acids. The DNA of the CDR3 is TGTGCCAGCCGTAGCGGGATCACAGATACGCAGTATTTT. Its translation is CASRSGITDTQYF.

This CDR3 reads CASNVSRGHEQYF. In nucleotides, the CDR3 is TGTGCCAGCAATGTTTCCAGGGGACACGAGCAGTACTTC. The chain uses TRBV27 and TRBJ2-7; D is possibly TRBD1 (6 bases). This CDR3 contains 13 residues. Germline V gives CDR1 MNHEY, CDR2 SMNVEV (reference sequence). V gave up 7 bases and J gave up 5 bases, with 15 bases separating them.

The chain joins TRBV28 to TRBJ1-5, with 9 bases fitting TRBD1. The germline gives CDR1 MDHEN, CDR2 SYDVKM. V was clipped by 5 bases and J by 7 bases; unmatched bases: 6. The CDR3 sequence is 14 residues long. CDR3: CASSPQGAGQPQHF. CDR3 DNA: TGTGCCAGCAGTCCACAGGGGGCCGGGCAGCCCCAGCATTTT.

CDR3 protein: CASTLSSTDTQYF. The CDR3, as DNA: TGTGCCAGTACTCTCAGTTCCACAGATACGCAGTATTTT. The chain uses TRBV19 and TRBJ2-3; D remains unclear. The CDR3 runs 13 residues. Looked up from germline, CDR1 is LNHDA and CDR2 is SQIVND (reference sequence). Trimming pared 7 bases from V and 2 bases from J, leaving 10 bases between.

The V call is TRBV4-2, the J call TRBJ2-3; no clear D gene. CDR3 length: 15 residues. The V end lost 4 bases, the J end lost 4 bases, and 15 bases lay between the germline ends. CDR1 and CDR2 from the germline V gene are LGHNA and YNFKEQ. The CDR3 bases are TGTGCCAGCAGCCCCAGCGATGATTGGGCAGATACGCAGTATTTT. Its translation: CASSPSDDWADTQYF.

CDR3 amino acids: CASSLWVQGLVTEAFF. CDR3 nucleotides: TGTGCCAGCAGTTTATGGGTCCAGGGGTTGGTCACTGAAGCTTTCTTT. The V and J genes are TRBV28 and TRBJ1-1; TRBD1 might be the D (6 bases). CDR1 is MDHEN, CDR2 SYDVKM, per germline. The V gene lost 0 bases and the J gene lost 4 bases, with 15 bases spanning the gap. The CDR3 totals 16 residues.

This clone was observed once. V and J are TRBV24-1 and TRBJ2-1, with 10 bases lining up with TRBD2. CDR1 KGHDR and CDR2 SFDVKD come from the germline V gene. Trimming cost V 3 bases and J 4 bases; bases outside gene matches: 2. The CDR3 has 15 amino acids. CDR3 bases: TGTGCCACCAGTGATGTAGCGGGGGGATACAATGAGCAGTTCTTC. It specifies CATSDVAGGYNEQFF.

The rearrangement uses TRBV7-8 and TRBJ2-7; 9 nucleotides line up with TRBD1. V was clipped by 5 bases and J by 5 bases; unmatched bases: 7. The CDR3 contains 14 residues. Germline loops: CDR1 SGHVS, CDR2 FQNEAQ. CDR3 sequence (DNA): TGTGCCAGCAGCCGAGGGACAGGGTTCGACGAGCAGTACTTC. Translation gives CASSRGTGFDEQYF.

V and J are TRBV2 and TRBJ1-3; a weak D match, TRBD1 (5 bases). V was pared by 2 bases and J by 0 bases, with 14 bases between. Germline CDR1 and CDR2: SNHLY and FYNNEI. The CDR3 has 17 amino acids. The CDR3 region is CASSEWAGMGSGNTIYF. DNA of the CDR3: TGTGCCAGCAGTGAATGGGCAGGGATGGGCTCTGGAAACACCATATATTTT.

V and J are TRBV7-2 and TRBJ2-7; D ambiguous. The CDR3 consists of 14 residues. Germline loops: CDR1 SGHTA, CDR2 FQGNSA. Trimming shortened V by 3 bases and J by 2 bases, and 11 bases separated the two germline ends. The CDR3 loop is CASSLSHVAYEQYF. CDR3 DNA sequence: TGTGCCAGCAGCTTGTCACACGTCGCCTACGAGCAGTACTTC.